The 20 T cell receptor beta chains given below trace back to one sample, sequenced in a study of T cells in localized non-small cell lung cancer. Generated by immunoSEQ multiplex PCR, the TCRdb table keeps only in-frame clones and is missing some. There are approximately 40,000 clones in the sample; roughly 86% occur only once, and almost 6.5% lies in the top ten. This material consisted of peripheral blood, taken before any cancer treatment. The receptors derive from a man aged 40 to 70 with stage I lung adenocarcinoma.

In nucleotides, the CDR3 is TGTGCCAGCAGCTCGTACGGAGATACGCAGTATTTT. Its translation: CASSSYGDTQYF. The chain joins TRBV7-2 to TRBJ2-3; D is uncertain. Trimming took off 4 bases at V and 5 bases at J, with 7 bases between the two ends. This CDR3 is 12 amino acids long. In germline, CDR1 is SGHTA, CDR2 FQGNSA.

This chain connects TRBV6-6 to TRBJ1-2; perhaps TRBD1 as D (6 bases). The length of the CDR3 is 14 residues. V was trimmed by 7 bases and J by 5 bases, leaving 17 bases between them. From germline, CDR1 is MNHNY and CDR2 SVGAGI (reference sequence). CDR3 region: CASTMTGTLYGYTF. The CDR3 DNA reads TGTGCCAGCACTATGACCGGGACACTTTATGGCTACACCTTC.

J is TRBJ2-1 and V is TRBV9; D gene uncertain. Trimming removed 3 bases from V and 8 bases from J, with 18 bases in between. CDR1 is SGDLS, CDR2 YYNGEE, per germline. The CDR3 is made up of 15 amino acids. The CDR3 DNA reads TGTGCCAGCAGCGCCCGGGCCTCCTTTGGGTATGAGCAGTTCTTC. This gives the protein CASSARASFGYEQFF.

V usage is TRBV2 and J usage is TRBJ1-2; no clear D. Trimming stripped 1 base from V and 3 bases from J, with 9 bases between. The CDR3 has 14 residues. CDR1 SNHLY and CDR2 FYNNEI come from the germline V gene. The CDR3: CASSEDRSHYGYTF. The DNA of the CDR3 is TGTGCCAGCAGTGAAGATAGGTCGCACTATGGCTACACCTTC.

This clone was detected only a few times. The rearrangement joins TRBV11-2 to TRBJ2-1; TRBD2 matches 11 bases. V lost 0 bases, J lost 12 bases, and 7 bases stayed unmatched. Germline values: CDR1 SGHAT, CDR2 FQNNGV. CDR3 length: 15 amino acids. The CDR3 reads CASSLEGSGRARQFF. The CDR3 DNA reads as TGTGCCAGCAGCTTAGAGGGTAGCGGGAGGGCCCGGCAGTTCTTC.

CDR3 nucleotide sequence: TGCGCCAGCAGCTTCGACAGGGCCGAAGAGACCCAGTACTTC. Protein sequence: CASSFDRAEETQYF. The rearrangement uses TRBV5-1 and TRBJ2-5, with TRBD1 matching over 7 bases. V trimming: 2 bases; J trimming: 3 bases; junction bases outside the gene matches: 4. The CDR3 spans 14 residues. The germline V gene encodes CDR1 SGHRS and CDR2 YFSETQ.

In DNA form, the CDR3 reads TGTGCCAGCAGCTTAGTCGGGGGTGCTGGAAACACCATATATTTT. This encodes CASSLVGGAGNTIYF. This chain connects TRBV7-2 to TRBJ1-3; D is possibly TRBD1 (5 bases). The CDR3 length is 15 residues. Deletions cut 1 base from V and 2 bases from J, with 9 bases between. Germline CDR1 SGHTA, CDR2 FQGNSA.

V gene TRBV4-1 combines with J gene TRBJ2-7, with a weak D call TRBD2 (7 bases). CDR1 and CDR2 (germline): MGHRA, YSYEKL. V was trimmed by 4 bases and J by 3 bases, leaving 19 bases between them. CDR3 length: 16 amino acids. CDR3 sequence reads: CASSPRGGEFLYEQYF. CDR3 in DNA: TGCGCCAGCAGCCCCAGAGGGGGGGAGTTCCTCTACGAGCAGTACTTC.

The CDR3 protein is CASCRPGLAGSTDTQYF. The CDR3 region has the DNA TGTGCCAGCTGCCGCCCGGGACTAGCGGGGAGCACAGATACGCAGTATTTT. The gene calls are TRBV18 and TRBJ2-3; 13 nucleotides agree with TRBD2. The CDR3 is 17 residues long. Trimming took 7 bases from V and 0 from J; bases not matched to a gene: 7. Germline V CDR1 and CDR2: KGHSH, LQKENI.

This sequence joins TRBV7-8 and TRBJ2-7; no definite D call. There are 14 residues in the CDR3. The germline V gene has CDR1 SGHVS and CDR2 FQNEAQ. Trimming removed 5 bases at V and 3 bases at J, with 14 bases between. Here the CDR3 reads CASSEGRSRYEQYF. Written as DNA, the CDR3 is TGTGCCAGCAGCGAAGGGCGGAGCCGCTACGAGCAGTACTTC.

This rearrangement joins TRBV5-1 to TRBJ2-2; D is unclear. The CDR3 runs to 15 residues. With 0 bases removed from V and 1 base from J, the gap between germline ends came to 7 bases. CDR1 is SGHRS and CDR2 is YFSETQ in the germline V gene. The DNA of the CDR3 is TGCGCCAGCAGCTTGGTAGGGAAGAACACCGGGGAGCTGTTTTTT. Translating gives CASSLVGKNTGELFF. Filled out from reference TRBV5-1 and TRBJ2-2, the complete variable domain reads KAGVTQTPRYLIKTRGQQVTLSCSPISGHRSVSWYQQTPGQGLQFLFEYFSETQRNKGNFPGRFSGRQFSNSRSEMNVSTLELGDSALYLCASSLVGKNTGELFFGEGSRLTVL.

The chain employs TRBV7-9 and TRBJ2-5; D gene uncertain. The germline V gene has CDR1 SEHNR and CDR2 FQNEAQ (reference sequence). Trimming took off 5 bases at V and 5 bases at J, with 6 bases between the two ends. This CDR3 has 11 amino acids. This CDR3 is CASSPRETQYF. CDR3 in DNA: TGTGCCAGCAGCCCCAGGGAGACCCAGTACTTC.

This rearrangement joins TRBV28 to TRBJ1-2; D might be TRBD1 (6 bases). This CDR3 region has 13 residues. Germline V lookup: CDR1 MDHEN, CDR2 SYDVKM. Trimming stripped 6 bases from V and 2 bases from J, with 10 bases between. In DNA form, the CDR3 reads TGTGCCAGCAGGGATGGACAGAACTATGGCTACACCTTC. Amino acids: CASRDGQNYGYTF.

The V and J genes are TRBV28 and TRBJ1-1, with D hard to call. Germline-derived CDR1 and CDR2 are MDHEN and SYDVKM. Trimming left V 8 bases short and J 1 base short, with 14 bases between. The CDR3 has 14 residues. The CDR3 DNA reads as TGTGCCAGCTACGCATCGACAAGGAACACTGAAGCTTTCTTT. Protein: CASYASTRNTEAFF.

This clone was counted once. The J gene is TRBJ2-1, the V gene TRBV6-5; weak D call: TRBD1 (5 bases). Germline V CDR1 and CDR2: MNHEY, SVGAGI. Trimming took 0 bases from V and 0 from J, leaving 9 bases between them. The CDR3 is made up of 16 amino acids. The chain's CDR3 is CASSYSDTNSYNEQFF. In DNA form, the CDR3 reads TGTGCCAGCAGTTACTCGGACACCAACTCCTACAATGAGCAGTTCTTC.

The V call is TRBV2, the J call TRBJ1-2; maybe TRBD1 (6 bases). Germline values: CDR1 SNHLY, CDR2 FYNNEI. The V end was cut by 6 bases, the J end by 2 bases, with 10 bases between. There are 13 residues in the CDR3. The CDR3 nucleotides are TGTGCCAGCAGCCGGGACACAAACTATGGCTACACCTTC. Translated: CASSRDTNYGYTF.

V gene TRBV7-3 combines with J gene TRBJ2-3, with a tentative D call TRBD2 (6 bases). V was pared by 5 bases and J by 2 bases, with 11 bases between. Germline V gives CDR1 SGHTA, CDR2 FQGTGA. The CDR3 has 14 residues. CDR3 in amino acids: CASSPGLHTDTQYF. CDR3 nucleotides: TGTGCCAGCAGCCCGGGACTCCACACAGATACGCAGTATTTT.

V and J are TRBV7-2 and TRBJ2-7; 7 bases map to TRBD1. The CDR3 contains 14 residues. Germline V gives CDR1 SGHTA, CDR2 FQGNSA. V dropped 1 base and J dropped 9; count of bases not matched to a gene: 9. The CDR3 nucleotides read TGTGCCAGCAGCTTAGGTTCCGACAGGGATCGGCAGTACTTC. It translates to CASSLGSDRDRQYF.

This rearrangement joins TRBV30 to TRBJ2-3; 15 bases are shared with TRBD2. The CDR3 extends over 13 amino acids. The V and J ends lost 3 bases and 9 bases, in that order; junction bases with no gene match: 1. Germline CDR1 and CDR2: GTSNPN and SVGIG (reference sequence). The CDR3 region is CAWSGLAGGTQYF. CDR3 DNA: TGTGCCTGGAGCGGACTAGCGGGAGGGACGCAGTATTTT.

This chain joins TRBV7-2 and TRBJ1-4; 9 positions match TRBD1. Germline lookup yields CDR1 SGHTA and CDR2 FQGNSA. V was pared by 5 bases and J by 5 bases, with 6 bases of the junction left unmatched. This CDR3 comprises 15 residues. The CDR3 region has the DNA TGTGCCAGCAGCCTCATGACAGGGGGAAATGAAAAACTGTTTTTT. Translating it yields CASSLMTGGNEKLFF.